The 29 T cell receptor beta chains below come from one sample, sequenced in a study of molecular identifiers for immune sequencing clone quantification. MiXCR, run by TCRdb on the PCR reads, gives a single entry per CDR3 protein. This table has about 320,000 distinct CDR3 sequences, roughly a fifth appearing once. The sample taken for sequencing was naive CD8+ T cells from blood, with Jurkat cell RNA spiked in. Subset denoted: FACS-sorted CD8+CD4-CCR7+CD45RA+ naive T cells. The receptors stem from a human donor in good health. Some libraries in this study had Jurkat cell RNA spiked in.

In the case of this clonotype: One end of the junction does not line up with germline, which may come from a read error. V and J are TRBV6-2 or TRBV6-3 and TRBJ1-5, with D unclear. The CDR3 runs 14 residues. The germline V gene encodes CDR1 MNHEY and CDR2 SVGEGT. The CDR3 sequence: CASTSVGINRPQHF. CDR3 DNA sequence: TGTGCCAGCACTTCCGTGGGGATCAATCGGCCCCAGCATTTT.

This clonotype occurred once. An end of the junction does not agree with germline; a read error may underlie this. V and J are TRBV7-6 and TRBJ2-5; 11 nucleotides align to TRBD2. Germline V lookup: CDR1 SGHVS, CDR2 FNYEAQ. The CDR3 extends over 17 amino acids. The CDR3 sequence is CASGLWASGGLQETQYF. The CDR3 DNA reads as TGTGCCAGCGGCTTATGGGCTAGCGGGGGGCTACAAGAGACCCAGTACTTC.

In its sample, this clonotype was seen many times. The rearrangement joins TRBV7-7 to TRBJ2-3; D uncertain. V was cut by 3 bases and J by 5 bases, with 15 bases left in between. CDR1 and CDR2 (germline): SSHAT, FNYEAQ (reference sequence). The length of the CDR3 is 15 residues. The CDR3 here is CASSFSFGRGDTQYF. CDR3 DNA sequence: TGTGCCAGCAGCTTTTCCTTTGGTAGAGGAGATACGCAGTATTTT. Variable domain in full (rest from reference TRBV7-7 and TRBJ2-3): GAGVSQSPRYKVTKRGQDVTLRCDPISSHATLYWYQQALGQGPEFLTYFNYEAQPDKSGLPSDRFSAERPEGSISTLTIQRTEQRDSAMYRCASSFSFGRGDTQYFGPGTRLTVL.

The chain links TRBV3-1 to TRBJ1-6; unclear D gene. CDR3 length: 17 amino acids. V was clipped by 3 bases and J by 0 bases, with 12 bases between them. The germline gives CDR1 LGHDT, CDR2 YNNKEL (reference sequence). The CDR3 spells CASSQTGESSYNSPLHF. The CDR3 bases are TGTGCCAGCAGCCAGACGGGAGAGAGCTCCTATAATTCACCCCTCCACTTT. Variable domain in full (rest from reference TRBV3-1 and TRBJ1-6): DTAVSQTPKYLVTQMGNDKSIKCEQNLGHDTMYWYKQDSKKFLKIMFSYNNKELIINETVPNRFSPKSPDKAHLNLHINSLELGDSAVYFCASSQTGESSYNSPLHFGNGTRLTVT.

The sample holds a few counts of this clonotype. V usage is TRBV3-1 and J usage is TRBJ2-3, with D perhaps matching TRBD1 (7 bases). The CDR3 consists of 15 residues. Germline V lookup: CDR1 LGHDT, CDR2 YNNKEL (reference sequence). Trimming shortened V by 0 bases and J by 6 bases, and 13 bases separated the two germline ends. This CDR3 is CASSQESGGGDTQYF. Written as DNA, the CDR3 is TGTGCCAGCAGCCAAGAGTCAGGGGGAGGTGATACGCAGTATTTT.

This clonotype was recorded at least ten times. V and J are TRBV7-9 and TRBJ1-1, with a tentative D call TRBD1 (6 bases). Germline CDR1 SEHNR, CDR2 FQNEAQ (reference sequence). This CDR3 comprises 15 residues. V was pared by 3 bases and J by 3 bases, with 14 bases between. The CDR3 region is CASSFTGGGYTEAFF. The CDR3, as DNA: TGTGCCAGCAGCTTCACAGGAGGGGGGTACACTGAAGCTTTCTTT.

About this clonotype: Since a much larger clone is just one base distant, this may be a read error. The genes are TRBV6-2 or TRBV6-3 and TRBJ2-5; 9 bases agree with TRBD1. The CDR3 length is 16 residues. CDR1 is MNHEY, CDR2 SVGEGT, per germline. Trimming cost V 11 bases and J 3 bases; bases outside gene matches: 16. In DNA, the CDR3 is TGTGCCGGCACACCCCATGAGGACAGGGGTAAAGAGACCCAGTACTTC. It is translated as CAGTPHEDRGKETQYF.

This clonotype came up once. The junction shows a germline mismatch at one end, possibly a read error. This chain uses TRBV5-6 with TRBJ2-7; 10 bases align to TRBD2. From germline, CDR1 is SGHDT and CDR2 YYEEEE. CDR3 length equals 18 residues. The CDR3 DNA follows: TGTGCCAGCAGCTCCATGATTTTCCCTAGCGGGGGCCCCTACGAGCAGTGCTTC. Its translation: CASSSMIFPSGGPYEQCF.

As to this clonotype: This may stem from a read error, because a much larger clone lies one nucleotide away. The chain joins TRBV13 to TRBJ1-4; weak D call: TRBD1 (5 bases). The CDR3 contains 14 residues. Germline assignment: CDR1 PRHDT and CDR2 FYEKMQ (reference sequence). The CDR3, as DNA: TGTGCCAGCAGCGGGGGTACCGCTAATGAAGAACTGTTTTTT. Translated: CASSGGTANEELFF.

With regard to this clonotype: At one end, the junction sequence differs from germline, possibly due to a read error. The chain employs TRBV6-6 and TRBJ2-7; D is possibly TRBD1 (5 bases). CDR3 length: 12 amino acids. CDR1 is MNHNY, CDR2 SVGAGI, per germline (reference sequence). Here the CDR3 reads CASRYNQGEQYF. The CDR3 DNA is TGTGCCAGCCGTTACAACCAGGGCGAGCAGTACTTC.

This clonotype came up many times. The J gene is TRBJ2-7, the V gene TRBV5-4; a possible D gene is TRBD1 (5 bases). V was pared by 2 bases and J by 1 base, with 10 bases between. Per the germline V gene, CDR1 is SGHNT and CDR2 is YYREEE (reference sequence). The CDR3 is 14 amino acids. CDR3 DNA sequence: TGTGCCAGCAGCTTCTCGCAGGGATCCTACGAGCAGTACTTC. Translating gives CASSFSQGSYEQYF.

Many counts were recorded for this clonotype. The rearrangement uses TRBV20-1 and TRBJ1-3; 10 bases are a match to TRBD1. Looked up from germline, CDR1 is DFQATT and CDR2 is SNEGSKA (reference sequence). There are 15 residues in the CDR3. The ends lost 4 bases at V and 1 base at J; junction bases unmatched: 4. This CDR3 reads CSATEDRGSGNTIYF. The CDR3 DNA reads TGCAGTGCTACCGAGGACAGGGGGTCTGGAAACACCATATATTTT.

The chain employs TRBV3-1 and TRBJ2-1, with D maybe TRBD1 (6 bases). Trimming took off 2 bases at V and 10 bases at J, with 12 bases between the two ends. Germline V gene data show CDR1 as LGHDT and CDR2 as YNNKEL (reference sequence). This CDR3 comprises 13 residues. CDR3 nucleotides: TGTGCCAGCAGCCAATATGACAGGCGGGAGCAGTTCTTC. The encoded protein is CASSQYDRREQFF.

This clonotype was picked up a small number of times. The chain has TRBV11-2 and TRBJ1-1; TRBD1 aligns across 9 bases. This CDR3 is built from 15 residues. The J segment lost 4 bases and the V segment lost 7 bases, leaving 10 bases of the junction unmatched. Per the germline V gene, CDR1 is SGHAT and CDR2 is FQNNGV. DNA for the CDR3: TGTGCCAGCACCCGGGACAGGGCGGTTGGCACTGAAGCTTTCTTT. Its translation is CASTRDRAVGTEAFF.

This clonotype has only a few counts. With a much larger clone just one base away, this may be a read error. The chain has TRBV28 and TRBJ2-2; D gene ambiguous. The CDR3 has 14 residues. Germline CDR1 is MDHEN and CDR2 is SYDVKM. This CDR3 is CAGSFQEMTGELFF. The CDR3 DNA is TGTGCCGGCAGTTTTCAGGAGATGACCGGGGAGCTGTTTTTT.

This clonotype was found a few times. The chain uses TRBV12-3 or TRBV12-4 and TRBJ2-1, with 11 positions matching TRBD2. V shed 6 bases, J shed 5 bases, and the junction held 6 bases outside the gene matches. The CDR3 has 15 residues. The CDR3 here is CASSPTSGSNNEQFF. The CDR3 nucleotides read TGTGCCAGCAGCCCTACTAGCGGGAGCAACAATGAGCAGTTCTTC.

The chain combines TRBV14 with TRBJ1-1; TRBD1 is a possible D gene (5 bases). Germline loops: CDR1 SGHDN, CDR2 FVKESK. The CDR3 has 18 amino acids. The V and J ends lost 2 bases and 4 bases respectively, with 23 bases between them. The CDR3 DNA reads TGTGCCAGCAGCCAAAGCGGGCTAACGGGGGAAGGTCCCACTGAAGCTTTCTTT. Its protein product is CASSQSGLTGEGPTEAFF.

A word on this clonotype: This clone may be a read error of a much larger clone one base away. The rearrangement links TRBV27 to TRBJ2-3; the match to TRBD2 covers 7 bases. The germline CDR1 and CDR2 sequences are MNHEY and SMNVEV (reference sequence). This CDR3 is 13 amino acids long. J gave up 7 bases and V 7 bases, and 8 bases lay outside the gene matches. CDR3 region: CASTTLAAHTQYF. The DNA for the CDR3 is TGTGCCAGCACCACTCTAGCGGCACATACGCAGTATTTT.

At least ten counts were recorded for this clonotype. The genes are TRBV29-1 and TRBJ2-5, with 8 bases matching TRBD2. Germline values: CDR1 SQVTM, CDR2 ANQGSEA. The junction had 3 bases not matched to a gene; V was cut back by 5 bases and J by 4 bases. The CDR3 consists of 12 residues. The CDR3 region is CSVSGGPETQYF. CDR3 nucleotides: TGCAGCGTTTCGGGAGGGCCAGAGACCCAGTACTTC.

The CDR3 bases are TGTGCCAGCAGCTTATCCCACGGGACGGAGTTGTACGAGCAGTACTTC. Protein: CASSLSHGTELYEQYF. The chain links TRBV7-9 to TRBJ2-7; D may correspond to TRBD1 or TRBD2 (5 bases each). Trimming removed 2 bases at V and 4 bases at J, with 18 bases between. Looked up from germline, CDR1 is SEHNR and CDR2 is FQNEAQ (reference sequence). The CDR3 spans 16 residues.

There are many counts of this clonotype. This chain connects TRBV20-1 to TRBJ1-3; D is ambiguous. From germline, CDR1 is DFQATT and CDR2 SNEGSKA (reference sequence). The CDR3 consists of 11 residues. The ends were cut back, 0 bases at V and 3 bases at J, with 0 bases in the middle. The CDR3 DNA sequence: TGCAGTGCTAGAGATGGAAACACCATATATTTT. This encodes CSARDGNTIYF.

The chain uses TRBV6-2 or TRBV6-3 and TRBJ1-1; 8 bases map to TRBD1. The germline V gene has CDR1 MNHEY and CDR2 SVGEGT. The length of the CDR3 is 13 residues. With 4 bases clipped from V and 8 bases from J, the junction kept 6 bases outside the gene matches. The DNA for the CDR3 is TGTGCCAGCAGTTCCCGGGACAGGTCGGAAGCTTTCTTT. It yields the protein CASSSRDRSEAFF.

The chain has TRBV7-9 and TRBJ2-7; tentatively, D is TRBD1 (6 bases). CDR1 is SEHNR, CDR2 FQNEAQ, per germline (reference sequence). V was shortened by 0 bases and J by 1 base, with 10 bases between the two germline ends. This CDR3 is built from 15 residues. CDR3 in DNA: TGTGCCAGCAGCTTAGCAACACAGGGTTCCTACGAGCAGTACTTC. Translating gives CASSLATQGSYEQYF.

Of note for this clonotype: A much larger clone lies a single base off, so this may be a read error. The gene calls are TRBV20-1 and TRBJ2-7, with TRBD1 as a possible D gene (6 bases). The germline V gene encodes CDR1 DFQATT and CDR2 SNEGSKA (reference sequence). The CDR3 totals 14 residues. The CDR3 DNA reads as TGCAGTGCTAGGGTCCGGGACACCCCCTACGAGCAGCACTTC. This sequence encodes CSARVRDTPYEQHF.

This clonotype was recorded at least ten times. The V and J genes are TRBV19 and TRBJ1-5, with 7 nucleotides matching TRBD1. This CDR3 has 15 residues. The germline gives CDR1 LNHDA, CDR2 SQIVND (reference sequence). V dropped 3 bases and J dropped 4; count of bases not matched to a gene: 6. The CDR3 DNA reads TGTGCCAGTAGTATGGGACAGAGGTCTAATCAGCCCCAGCATTTT. Translation: CASSMGQRSNQPQHF. Filled out from reference TRBV19 and TRBJ1-5, the complete variable domain reads DGGITQSPKYLFRKEGQNVTLSCEQNLNHDAMYWYRQDPGQGLRLIYYSQIVNDFQKGDIAEGYSVSREKKESFPLTVTSAQKNPTAFYLCASSMGQRSNQPQHFGDGTRLSIL.

For this clonotype: A read error may be the cause here, since a much bigger clone is one base away. The chain combines TRBV5-1 with TRBJ1-1; no clear D gene. Germline values: CDR1 SGHRS, CDR2 YFSETQ. The CDR3 has 13 residues. The CDR3 DNA is TGCGCCAGCAGCGGGCTTTTGAACACTGGAGCTTTCTTT. Encoded protein: CASSGLLNTGAFF.

This clonotype was observed at least ten times. The V and J genes are TRBV6-5 and TRBJ2-3; D might be TRBD1 (6 bases). Germline CDR1 and CDR2: MNHEY and SVGAGI. CDR3 length: 15 amino acids. V was pared by 6 bases and J by 2 bases, with 15 bases between. The CDR3: CASSPGVSYTDTQYF. For the CDR3, the DNA is TGTGCCAGCAGCCCAGGGGTCAGCTACACAGATACGCAGTATTTT.

This clonotype was found a few times. The chain links TRBV11-2 to TRBJ2-1; a possible D gene is TRBD2 (5 bases). This CDR3 is built from 15 residues. Germline V gene sequence: CDR1 SGHAT, CDR2 FQNNGV. V was clipped by 7 bases and J by 2 bases, with 15 bases between them. The CDR3 protein is CASTPPGYTYNEQFF. As DNA, the CDR3 is TGTGCCAGCACCCCTCCGGGGTACACCTACAATGAGCAGTTCTTC.

Regarding this clonotype: This could be a read error, since a much larger clone is one nucleotide away. The V gene is TRBV6-1, the J gene TRBJ1-2; D may be TRBD1 (6 bases). The CDR3 totals 17 residues. From germline, CDR1 is MNHNS and CDR2 SASEGT. V lost 0 bases, J lost 2 bases, and 16 bases lay in between. CDR3 sequence reads: CASSEADTGLWNYGYTF. Written as DNA, the CDR3 is TGTGCCAGCAGTGAAGCCGATACAGGGCTCTGGAACTATGGCTACACCTTC.